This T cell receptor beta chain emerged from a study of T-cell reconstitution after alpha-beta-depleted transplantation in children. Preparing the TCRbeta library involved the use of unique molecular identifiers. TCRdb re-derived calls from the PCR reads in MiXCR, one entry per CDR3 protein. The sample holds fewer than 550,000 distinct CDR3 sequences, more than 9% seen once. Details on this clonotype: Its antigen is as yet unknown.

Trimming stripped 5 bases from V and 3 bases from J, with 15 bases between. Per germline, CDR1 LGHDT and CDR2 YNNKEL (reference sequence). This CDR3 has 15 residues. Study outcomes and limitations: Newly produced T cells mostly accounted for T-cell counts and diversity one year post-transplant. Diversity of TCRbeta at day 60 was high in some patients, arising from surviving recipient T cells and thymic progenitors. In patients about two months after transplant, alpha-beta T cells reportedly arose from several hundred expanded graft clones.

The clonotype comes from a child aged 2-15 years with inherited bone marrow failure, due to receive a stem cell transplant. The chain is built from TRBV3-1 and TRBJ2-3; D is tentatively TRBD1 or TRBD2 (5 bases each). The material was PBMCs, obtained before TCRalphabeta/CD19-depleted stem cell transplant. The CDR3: CASSLDGTATDTQYF. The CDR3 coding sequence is TGTGCCAGCAGCTTAGATGGGACCGCAACAGATACGCAGTATTTT.